This TCR beta chain was recovered during a study of OX40 agonist ivuxolimab in advanced cancers. Study-level background: Patients were infused with ivuxolimab every 2 weeks at 0.01 to 10 mg/kg. Those enrolled were 70% to 85% male, with a mean age of 60 years and ages from roughly 20 to 85.

Study conclusions and caveats: In CD8+ T cells, expanded clones were on average more numerous than in CD4+.

The germline gives CDR1 SNHLY, CDR2 FYNNEI. The CDR3 consists of 12 residues. The V end was cut by 5 bases, the J end by 11 bases, with 16 bases between. This clone has a handful of counts. Its antigen is not identified. Repertoires were generated with immunoSEQ multiplex PCR, while TCRdb's copy carries only in-frame clones and drops some. The table records 44,000 or so clones, approximately 80% of them present only once. V and J are TRBV2 and TRBJ2-7; D perhaps matches TRBD1 (6 bases). The sequence came from an adult with an advanced solid tumor such as melanoma, head and neck, liver or kidney cancer. The material was CD4+ or CD8+ T cells sorted from blood, obtained in a trial of the OX40 agonist ivuxolimab. CDR3 loop: CASSRAGEGEYF. In DNA form, the CDR3 reads TGTGCCAGCAGTAGGGCGGGTGAGGGGGAGTACTTC.